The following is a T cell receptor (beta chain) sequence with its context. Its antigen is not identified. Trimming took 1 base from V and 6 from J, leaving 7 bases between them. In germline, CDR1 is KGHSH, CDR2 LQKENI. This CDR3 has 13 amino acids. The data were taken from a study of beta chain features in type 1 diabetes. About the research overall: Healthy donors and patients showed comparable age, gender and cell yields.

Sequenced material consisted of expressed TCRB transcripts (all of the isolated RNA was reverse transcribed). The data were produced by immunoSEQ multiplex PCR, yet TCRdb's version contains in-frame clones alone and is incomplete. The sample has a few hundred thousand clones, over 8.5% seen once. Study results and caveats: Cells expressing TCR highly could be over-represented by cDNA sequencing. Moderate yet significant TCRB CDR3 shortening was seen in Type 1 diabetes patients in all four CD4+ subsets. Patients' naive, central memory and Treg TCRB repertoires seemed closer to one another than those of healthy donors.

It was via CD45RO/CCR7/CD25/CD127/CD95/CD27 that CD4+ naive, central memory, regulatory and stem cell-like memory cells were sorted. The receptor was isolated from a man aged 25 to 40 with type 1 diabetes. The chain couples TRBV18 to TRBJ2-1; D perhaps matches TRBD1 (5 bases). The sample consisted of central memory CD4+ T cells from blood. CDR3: CASSPQGPNEQFF. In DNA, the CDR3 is TGTGCCAGCTCACCACAGGGGCCCAATGAGCAGTTCTTC.